A selection of T cell receptor beta chains follows, all from one sample in a study of T cells in Graves' hyperthyroidism and ophthalmopathy. TCRdb fed the multiplex PCR reads into MiXCR, producing one record per CDR3 protein. The sample yields a few hundred thousand distinct CDR3 sequences, approximately 14% seen once. Sequenced material: blood. The receptors were gathered from a woman in her twenties or thirties with Graves' hyperthyroidism. Each CDR3 is given with its conserved first and last residue. A D gene is named only where the DNA matches it firmly. Rows give clone size only sometimes, using once, few, many, or a class for an expanded clone.

j_call	v_call	d_call	clone_size	cdr3_nt	cdr3_aa
TRBJ2-1	TRBV6-5	.	few	TGTGCCAGCAGTTACTCGAGGCGGGTCTCCTACAATGAGCAGTTCTTC	CASSYSRRVSYNEQFF
TRBJ1-1	TRBV6-6	.	many	TGTGCCAGCAGTTACCGGAGCACGGGAGAAGCTTTCTTT	CASSYRSTGEAFF
TRBJ2-7	TRBV5-6	.	few	TGTGCCAGCAGCTTCACAGGGTACTCTTCGAGAGAGCAGTACTTC	CASSFTGYSSREQYF
TRBJ2-7	TRBV20-1	TRBD2	many	TGCAGTGCCCCCTTGGGAAGCGGGAGAGCGGGCGAGCAGTACTTC	CSAPLGSGRAGEQYF
TRBJ2-1	TRBV7-6	TRBD2	many	TGTGCCAGCAGCTTAGCCCTAGCGGGGACTTACAATGAGCAGTTCTTC	CASSLALAGTYNEQFF
TRBJ2-7	TRBV19	.	.	TGTGCCAGTAGTACGGTCGTCAAGAGTGGTTACGAGCAGTACTTC	CASSTVVKSGYEQYF
TRBJ2-5	TRBV9	TRBD2	.	TGTGCCAGCAGCGCCCCCGAACTAGCGGGAGAGACCCAGTACTTC	CASSAPELAGETQYF
TRBJ2-1	TRBV6-2/TRBV6-3	.	few	TGTGTCAGCAGCCCATCCGGGACCGACCTACGGGAGCAGTTCTTC	CVSSPSGTDLREQFF
TRBJ2-4	TRBV7-9	TRBD2	.	TGTGCCAGCAGCCCCCGGGGGAGGGTTGTAAACATTCAGTACTTC	CASSPRGRVVNIQYF
TRBJ2-3	TRBV5-1	.	many	TGCGCCAGCAGCCTTCCGGGAGTGGGTGGAGATACGCAGTATTTT	CASSLPGVGGDTQYF
TRBJ2-1	TRBV29-1	TRBD1	few	TGCAGCGCGGGACAGGGCTACAATGAGCAGTTCTTC	CSAGQGYNEQFF
TRBJ2-1	TRBV5-1	TRBD2	many	TGCGCCAGCAGCTTGCTTCTAGCGGCCTCCTACAATGAGCAGTTCTTC	CASSLLLAASYNEQFF
TRBJ2-1	TRBV6-2/TRBV6-3	.	few	TGTGCCAGCAGTTACTCGAAATTCAACAGGGTAAGCAATGAGCAGTTCTTC	CASSYSKFNRVSNEQFF
TRBJ1-4	TRBV28	.	many	TGTGCCAGCAGTTCGGACAGTGGGTTTGAAAAACTGTTTTTT	CASSSDSGFEKLFF
TRBJ2-1	TRBV6-9	TRBD1	.	TGTGCCAGCAGTTACACATCCGGGACAGGCTCCTACAATGAGCAGTTCTTC	CASSYTSGTGSYNEQFF